This TCR beta chain was observed in a study of CD8 T cells in ankylosing spondylitis. The CDR3 totals 14 residues. This clonotype has only a few counts. Germline and junction disagree at one end, which may indicate a read error. A single record per CDR3 protein comes from TCRdb applying MiXCR to the 5' RACE reads. Of 150,000 to 200,000 distinct CDR3 sequences in the sample, more than 9% were seen once. This TCR was recovered from a male donor with ankylosing spondylitis or in good health (not recorded which). The chain uses TRBV12-3 or TRBV12-4 and TRBJ2-7; 9 positions match TRBD2. Sequenced material: blood, either unsorted or a sorted T cell fraction (not recorded which). For the CDR3, the DNA is TGTGCCAGCAGGTTAGCGGGAGTACCCTACGAGCAGTACTTC. Protein sequence: CASRLAGVPYEQYF.